The 30 T cell receptor beta chains given below trace back to one sample, sequenced in a study of T cell changes during pregnancy in multiple sclerosis. Produced via immunoSEQ multiplex PCR; TCRdb's table is partial and in-frame only. The sample has over 90,000 clones; around 93% are singletons. Sequencing was performed on peripheral blood, taken before pregnancy. All receptors come from a female donor with multiple sclerosis, enrolled in a pregnancy study.

This chain joins TRBV5-1 and TRBJ2-5; possibly TRBD2 for D (5 bases). The V gene's germline CDR1 is SGHRS and CDR2 YFSETQ. CDR3 length: 14 amino acids. With 6 bases removed from V and 2 bases from J, the gap between germline ends came to 14 bases. CDR3 sequence reads: CASTSGQIQETQYF. CDR3 sequence (DNA): TGCGCCAGCACCAGCGGTCAGATACAAGAGACCCAGTACTTC.

The rearrangement links TRBV19 to TRBJ2-3, with D possibly TRBD1 on 5 matching bases. The germline V and J ends were trimmed by 9 bases and 1 base, with 11 bases remaining between them. Germline values: CDR1 LNHDA, CDR2 SQIVND (reference sequence). The length of the CDR3 is 13 residues. The CDR3 here is CASQVGGTDTQYF. The CDR3 DNA sequence: TGTGCCAGCCAGGTAGGGGGCACAGATACGCAGTATTTT. Based on the CDR3 plus reference TRBV19 and TRBJ2-3, the full variable domain is DGGITQSPKYLFRKEGQNVTLSCEQNLNHDAMYWYRQDPGQGLRLIYYSQIVNDFQKGDIAEGYSVSREKKESFPLTVTSAQKNPTAFYLCASQVGGTDTQYFGPGTRLTVL.

V usage is TRBV9 and J usage is TRBJ1-5, with TRBD1 identical over 7 bases. Germline CDR1 reads SGDLS; CDR2 reads YYNGEE. V dropped 4 bases and J dropped 4; count of bases not matched to a gene: 8. There are 15 residues in the CDR3. DNA of the CDR3: TGTGCCAGCAGCAGATCGACAGGGAGTAATCAGCCCCAGCATTTT. Translation: CASSRSTGSNQPQHF.

The chain recombines TRBV18 with TRBJ1-5; TRBD1 aligns across 7 bases. Trimming took 3 bases from V and 0 from J; bases not matched to a gene: 8. CDR1 and CDR2 from the germline V gene are KGHSH and LQKENI. The CDR3 extends over 17 amino acids. The CDR3 coding sequence is TGTGCCAGCTCACCCACCGGGACAGCTTATAGCAATCAGCCCCAGCATTTT. Encoded protein: CASSPTGTAYSNQPQHF.

The chain couples TRBV28 to TRBJ2-1; TRBD1 might be the D (8 bases). This CDR3 is built from 15 residues. The germline CDR1 and CDR2 sequences are MDHEN and SYDVKM. Trimming took 8 bases from V and 7 from J, leaving 21 bases between them. CDR3 sequence: CASGYRGGRRNEQFF. The CDR3 DNA follows: TGTGCCAGCGGCTACAGGGGGGGTAGGAGAAATGAGCAGTTCTTC.

This chain connects TRBV15 to TRBJ1-1; possibly TRBD1 for D (5 bases). Looked up from germline, CDR1 is LNHNV and CDR2 is YYDKDF (reference sequence). The CDR3 spans 15 residues. V lost 0 bases and J lost 2, with 10 bases in between. The CDR3 is CATSRDRQRNTEAFF. As DNA, the CDR3 is TGTGCCACCAGCAGAGATAGACAGCGAAACACTGAAGCTTTCTTT.

The CDR3 spells CASGSGELFF. CDR3 bases: TGTGCCAGCGGGAGCGGCGAGCTGTTTTTT. The chain employs TRBV9 and TRBJ2-2; D might be TRBD2 (5 bases). The CDR3 has 10 amino acids. Germline CDR1 SGDLS, CDR2 YYNGEE. The ends were cut back, 7 bases at V and 11 bases at J, with 9 bases in the middle.

V usage is TRBV6-5 and J usage is TRBJ1-1, with D perhaps TRBD1 (5 bases). Trimming removed 7 bases from V and 4 bases from J, with 19 bases in between. Germline V gene sequence: CDR1 MNHEY, CDR2 SVGAGI. CDR3 length equals 15 residues. The CDR3 spells CASNGGRGMGTEAFF. The DNA of the CDR3 is TGTGCCAGCAATGGGGGGAGGGGAATGGGCACTGAAGCTTTCTTT.

This clone was recorded once. This chain joins TRBV7-9 and TRBJ2-7; TRBD1 aligns across 9 bases. V was clipped by 5 bases and J by 7 bases; unmatched bases: 12. Germline loops: CDR1 SEHNR, CDR2 FQNEAQ (reference sequence). The CDR3 extends over 15 amino acids. CDR3 coding DNA: TGTGCCAGCAGCCTCAGTGGACAGGGGCGGGGGGAGCAGTACTTC. Translation gives CASSLSGQGRGEQYF.

This chain joins TRBV7-9 and TRBJ2-4; 10 bases map to TRBD1. Germline CDR1 and CDR2: SEHNR and FQNEAQ (reference sequence). V lost 11 bases and J lost 6; bases outside the gene matches: 7. The CDR3 has 13 residues. This CDR3 is CAGERQGANIQYF. The CDR3 DNA is TGTGCCGGTGAAAGACAGGGGGCAAACATTCAGTACTTC.

The chain has TRBV2 and TRBJ1-2, with D maybe TRBD1 (5 bases). Trimming left V 5 bases short and J 2 bases short, with 9 bases between. Germline V gives CDR1 SNHLY, CDR2 FYNNEI. CDR3 length equals 13 residues. The CDR3 DNA is TGTGCCAGCAGTCGACAGTCAAACTATGGCTACACCTTC. Amino acids: CASSRQSNYGYTF.

The gene calls are TRBV29-1 and TRBJ2-7; 8 bases align to TRBD2. With 7 bases clipped from V and 4 bases from J, the junction kept 21 bases outside the gene matches. This CDR3 is 17 amino acids long. CDR1 and CDR2 from the germline V gene are SQVTM and ANQGSEA. Written as DNA, the CDR3 is TGCAGCGCCCTAGGAGGGACCGGGGGCGGGAGGCGGTACGAGCAGTACTTC. It is translated as CSALGGTGGGRRYEQYF.

The chain recombines TRBV19 with TRBJ1-5; D not certain. There are 13 residues in the CDR3. V was shortened by 3 bases and J by 7 bases, with 10 bases between the two germline ends. The germline CDR1 and CDR2 sequences are LNHDA and SQIVND (reference sequence). CDR3 nucleotide sequence: TGTGCCAGTAGTATCTTCCCGGAGCAGCCCCAGCATTTT. This sequence encodes CASSIFPEQPQHF. Full variable domain (remainder filled in from reference TRBV19 and TRBJ1-5): DGGITQSPKYLFRKEGQNVTLSCEQNLNHDAMYWYRQDPGQGLRLIYYSQIVNDFQKGDIAEGYSVSREKKESFPLTVTSAQKNPTAFYLCASSIFPEQPQHFGDGTRLSIL.

The chain carries TRBV9 and TRBJ2-1; D possibly corresponds to TRBD2 (6 bases). V dropped 7 bases and J dropped 7 bases, with 18 bases sitting between them. Germline loops: CDR1 SGDLS, CDR2 YYNGEE. The CDR3 is made up of 14 amino acids. CDR3: CASARGSGVNEQFF. For the CDR3, the DNA is TGTGCCAGCGCCCGGGGTAGCGGTGTAAATGAGCAGTTCTTC.

This clone was counted only a few times. This rearrangement joins TRBV10-3 to TRBJ2-7, with D possibly being TRBD2 (5 bases). The length of the CDR3 is 12 residues. In germline, CDR1 is ENHRY, CDR2 SYGVKD. With 10 bases removed from V and 6 bases from J, the gap between germline ends came to 16 bases. CDR3 bases: TGTGCCACCCAACCTCCAGGAGGCGAGCAGTACTTC. It is translated as CATQPPGGEQYF.

V and J are TRBV6-1 and TRBJ2-2, with a possible D match to TRBD2 (6 bases). The V end was cut by 4 bases, the J end by 4 bases, with 10 bases between. Germline CDR1 and CDR2: MNHNS and SASEGT. CDR3 length: 14 residues. CDR3 DNA sequence: TGTGCCAGCAGTGGGAGGGAAGTCACCGGGGAGCTGTTTTTT. Translating gives CASSGREVTGELFF.

The chain joins TRBV10-3 to TRBJ2-2; 9 bases match TRBD2. The length of the CDR3 is 20 residues. Germline CDR1 reads ENHRY; CDR2 reads SYGVKD. V lost 4 bases, J lost 2 bases, and 17 bases stayed unmatched. CDR3 in amino acids: CAISGRRGAASGINTGELFF. The CDR3 nucleotides read TGTGCCATCAGTGGGAGGAGAGGGGCTGCTAGCGGGATTAACACCGGGGAGCTGTTTTTT.

The sample holds one count of this clone. The gene calls are TRBV2 and TRBJ1-2; 9 positions match TRBD1. Germline V lookup: CDR1 SNHLY, CDR2 FYNNEI. With 1 base clipped from V and 8 bases from J, the junction kept 5 bases outside the gene matches. CDR3 length: 14 residues. CDR3 residues: CASSEEQGAQGYTF. CDR3 nucleotides: TGTGCCAGCAGTGAAGAACAGGGGGCCCAGGGCTACACCTTC.

The chain joins TRBV28 to TRBJ1-2; 10 bases fit TRBD1. Germline CDR1 and CDR2: MDHEN and SYDVKM. CDR3 length: 16 residues. Trimming removed 10 bases from V and 0 bases from J; junction bases left unmatched: 11. As DNA, the CDR3 is TGTGCCACCATAACCTTAGGGACAGGGGCTAACTATGGCTACACCTTC. It encodes CATITLGTGANYGYTF.

The chain carries TRBV14 and TRBJ1-2; tentative D call: TRBD1 (5 bases). The CDR3 length is 15 residues. Germline V gene data show CDR1 as SGHDN and CDR2 as FVKESK. V was clipped by 4 bases and J by 2 bases, with 14 bases between them. The CDR3 region has the DNA TGTGCCAGCAGCCGAACACTGACAGCGAACTATGGCTACACCTTC. Protein sequence: CASSRTLTANYGYTF.

The chain combines TRBV25-1 with TRBJ2-1; D may be TRBD2 (6 bases). In germline, CDR1 is MGHDK, CDR2 SYGVNS. The CDR3 runs 16 residues. V was shortened by 3 bases and J by 3 bases, with 15 bases between the two germline ends. The CDR3 reads CASSDPLGLHYNEQFF. CDR3 coding DNA: TGTGCCAGCAGTGATCCCCTAGGACTACACTACAATGAGCAGTTCTTC.

The CDR3 reads CASSLSVTQETQYF. Here the CDR3 DNA reads TGTGCCAGCAGTCTTAGCGTGACGCAAGAGACCCAGTACTTC. The chain links TRBV7-9 to TRBJ2-5, with a possible D match to TRBD2 (5 bases). Germline-derived CDR1 and CDR2 are SEHNR and FQNEAQ (reference sequence). V lost 6 bases, J lost 2 bases, and 13 bases lay in between. The CDR3 has 14 amino acids.

V and J are TRBV7-6 and TRBJ1-1; no clear D. The CDR3 loop spans 14 amino acids. Germline V lookup: CDR1 SGHVS, CDR2 FNYEAQ. V lost 2 bases, J lost 1 base, and 8 bases lay in between. CDR3 residues: CASSLSAANTEAFF. The CDR3 DNA reads as TGTGCCAGCAGCTTATCCGCGGCGAACACTGAAGCTTTCTTT. Full variable domain (outside the CDR3, taken from reference TRBV7-6 and TRBJ1-1): GAGVSQSPRYKVTKRGQDVALRCDPISGHVSLYWYRQALGQGPEFLTYFNYEAQQDKSGLPNDRFSAERPEGSISTLTIQRTEQRDSAMYRCASSLSAANTEAFFGQGTRLTVV.

As DNA, the CDR3 is TGTGCCAGAAGCATGACAGGGATGGAGGGCTTTTATGGACCCTACGAGCAGTACTTC. Translating it yields CARSMTGMEGFYGPYEQYF. J is TRBJ2-7 and V is TRBV5-3; TRBD1 is a possible D gene (7 bases). TRBV5-3 is placed among ORFs of uncertain function. CDR3 length: 19 amino acids. Trimming took off 4 bases at V and 2 bases at J, with 28 bases between the two ends.

This rearrangement joins TRBV9 to TRBJ2-1; D might be TRBD2 (6 bases). Germline-derived CDR1 and CDR2 are SGDLS and YYNGEE. CDR3 length: 13 residues. Trimming removed 4 bases from V and 9 bases from J, with 14 bases in between. CDR3: CASSTSPGSEQFF. For the CDR3, the DNA is TGTGCCAGCAGCACATCGCCCGGGAGTGAGCAGTTCTTC. Supplemented by reference TRBV9 and TRBJ2-1, the full variable domain reads DSGVTQTPKHLITATGQRVTLRCSPRSGDLSVYWYQQSLDQGLQFLIQYYNGEERAKGNILERFSAQQFPDLHSELNLSSLELGDSALYFCASSTSPGSEQFFGPGTRLTVL.

This chain links TRBV7-6 with TRBJ2-7, with 7 bases matching TRBD1. This CDR3 spans 16 amino acids. The ends lost 5 bases at V and 2 bases at J; junction bases unmatched: 12. The germline gives CDR1 SGHVS, CDR2 FNYEAQ. As DNA, the CDR3 is TGTGCCAGCAGCAATGAACCCCGGGACAGAGCCTACGAGCAGTACTTC. Translation: CASSNEPRDRAYEQYF.

The rearrangement joins TRBV5-1 to TRBJ2-1; possible D gene TRBD2, 5 bases. This CDR3 spans 13 amino acids. V lost 7 bases and J lost 5, with 13 bases in between. Germline V gene data show CDR1 as SGHRS and CDR2 as YFSETQ. CDR3 region: CASGTLGNNEQFF. In nucleotides, the CDR3 is TGCGCCAGCGGTACACTAGGAAACAATGAGCAGTTCTTC.

The rearrangement uses TRBV7-3 and TRBJ2-1; 10 bases are shared with TRBD2. The V gene end was trimmed by 6 bases and the J gene end by 2 bases; junction bases not matched to a gene: 7. This CDR3 region has 16 residues. CDR1 is SGHTA, CDR2 FQGTGA, per germline. CDR3 DNA sequence: TGTGCCAGCAGAGAGCGGGGGGGTCCGACCTACAATGAGCAGTTCTTC. It yields the protein CASRERGGPTYNEQFF.

The V and J genes are TRBV27 and TRBJ1-5, with 7 positions matching TRBD1. Germline V CDR1 and CDR2: MNHEY, SMNVEV (reference sequence). The V gene end was trimmed by 4 bases and the J gene end by 0 bases; junction bases not matched to a gene: 3. This CDR3 spans 15 amino acids. This CDR3 is CASSSTGYSNQPQHF. DNA for the CDR3: TGTGCCAGCAGTTCGACAGGGTATAGCAATCAGCCCCAGCATTTT.

The rearrangement links TRBV7-2 to TRBJ1-2; the D is unclear. This CDR3 has 12 amino acids. Trimming removed 5 bases at V and 8 bases at J, with 12 bases between. Germline V CDR1 and CDR2: SGHTA, FQGNSA. The DNA of the CDR3 is TGTGCCAGCAGCCCCTGGGAGGACGGCTACACCTTC. It yields the protein CASSPWEDGYTF. The variable domain in full, completed from reference TRBV7-2 and TRBJ1-2, reads GAGVSQSPSNKVTEKGKDVELRCDPISGHTALYWYRQSLGQGLEFLIYFQGNSAPDKSGLPSDRFSAERTGGSVSTLTIQRTQQEDSAVYLCASSPWEDGYTFGSGTRLTVV.